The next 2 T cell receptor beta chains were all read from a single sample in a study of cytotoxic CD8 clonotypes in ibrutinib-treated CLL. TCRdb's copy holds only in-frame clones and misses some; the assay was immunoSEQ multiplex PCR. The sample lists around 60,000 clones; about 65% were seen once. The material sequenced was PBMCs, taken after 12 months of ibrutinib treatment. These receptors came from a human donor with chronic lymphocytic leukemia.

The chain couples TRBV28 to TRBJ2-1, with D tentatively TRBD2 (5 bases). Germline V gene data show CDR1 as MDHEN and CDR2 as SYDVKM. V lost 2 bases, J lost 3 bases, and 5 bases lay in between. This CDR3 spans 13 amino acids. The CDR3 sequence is CASSLDYYNEQFF. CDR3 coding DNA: TGTGCCAGCAGTTTAGACTACTACAATGAGCAGTTCTTC. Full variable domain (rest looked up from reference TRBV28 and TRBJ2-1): DVKVTQSSRYLVKRTGEKVFLECVQDMDHENMFWYRQDPGLGLRLIYFSYDVKMKEKGDIPEGYSVSREKKERFSLILESASTNQTSMYLCASSLDYYNEQFFGPGTRLTVL.

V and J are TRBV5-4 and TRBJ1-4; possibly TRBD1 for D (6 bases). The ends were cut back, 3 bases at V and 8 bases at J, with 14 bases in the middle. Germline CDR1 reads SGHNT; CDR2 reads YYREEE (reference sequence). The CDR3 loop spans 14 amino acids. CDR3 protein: CASSSKSQGEKLFF. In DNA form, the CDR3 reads TGTGCCAGCAGCTCGAAGAGCCAGGGGGAAAAACTGTTTTTT. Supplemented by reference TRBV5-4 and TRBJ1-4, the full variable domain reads ETGVTQSPTHLIKTRGQQVTLRCSSQSGHNTVSWYQQALGQGPQFIFQYYREEENGRGNFPPRFSGLQFPNYSSELNVNALELDDSALYLCASSSKSQGEKLFFGSGTQLSVL.